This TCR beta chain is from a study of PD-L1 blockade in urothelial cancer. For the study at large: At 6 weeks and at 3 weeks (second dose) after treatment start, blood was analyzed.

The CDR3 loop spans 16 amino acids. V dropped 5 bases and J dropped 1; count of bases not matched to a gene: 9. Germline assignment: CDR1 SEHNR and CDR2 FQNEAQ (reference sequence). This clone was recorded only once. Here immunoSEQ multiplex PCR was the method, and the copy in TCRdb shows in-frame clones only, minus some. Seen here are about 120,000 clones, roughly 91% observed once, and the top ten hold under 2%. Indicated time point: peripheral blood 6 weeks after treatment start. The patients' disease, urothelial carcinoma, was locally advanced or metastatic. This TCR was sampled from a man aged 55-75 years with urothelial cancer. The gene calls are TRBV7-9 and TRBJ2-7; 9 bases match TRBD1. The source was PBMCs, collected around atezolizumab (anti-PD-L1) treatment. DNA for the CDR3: TGTGCCAGCAGCCTCTTTCGGGACAGGGCGTCCTACGAGCAGTACTTC. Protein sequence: CASSLFRDRASYEQYF.